Listed here are 23 T cell receptor beta chains from one sample, sequenced in a study of blood T cell repertoires in COVID-19. The method was immunoSEQ multiplex PCR; TCRdb's version includes in-frame clones alone and lacks a portion of them. Found here are over 200,000 clones, around 89% of them singletons; the top ten hold 0.99%. The sequenced material came from peripheral blood. Receptors were obtained from a woman between 40 and 50 years old who had recovered from COVID-19.

The chain carries TRBV25-1 and TRBJ2-2, with D possibly TRBD1 on 5 matching bases. Germline CDR1 reads MGHDK; CDR2 reads SYGVNS. V dropped 6 bases and J dropped 6 bases, with 11 bases sitting between them. There are 13 residues in the CDR3. This chain's CDR3 is CASRSRVPGELFF. The CDR3 coding sequence is TGTGCCAGCAGGTCCAGGGTCCCCGGGGAGCTGTTTTTT.

This clone is a singleton in its sample. The chain carries TRBV27 and TRBJ1-5; 7 positions agree with TRBD1. V was clipped by 3 bases and J by 7 bases; unmatched bases: 12. Germline lookup yields CDR1 MNHEY and CDR2 SMNVEV (reference sequence). The CDR3 contains 16 residues. CDR3 sequence (DNA): TGTGCCAGCAGTTTCGTATGGGGGCAGGGGGTGCAGCCCCAGCATTTT. Encoded protein: CASSFVWGQGVQPQHF.

The chain employs TRBV6-5 and TRBJ2-2; maybe TRBD2 (6 bases). The V and J ends lost 10 bases and 4 bases respectively, with 16 bases between them. There are 14 residues in the CDR3. Germline loops: CDR1 MNHEY, CDR2 SVGAGI. The CDR3 coding sequence is TGTGCCACCCGTGTCGGAGCGGGCACCGGGGAGCTGTTTTTT. The encoded protein is CATRVGAGTGELFF.

This chain links TRBV15 with TRBJ1-1; 8 bases agree with TRBD1. V shed 1 base, J shed 4 bases, and the junction held 5 bases outside the gene matches. Germline V gene sequence: CDR1 LNHNV, CDR2 YYDKDF (reference sequence). The CDR3 consists of 15 residues. The CDR3 loop is CATSRAGTGSTEAFF. The DNA of the CDR3 is TGTGCCACCAGCAGAGCAGGGACAGGTAGCACTGAAGCTTTCTTT. Variable domain in full (rest from reference TRBV15 and TRBJ1-1): DAMVIQNPRYQVTQFGKPVTLSCSQTLNHNVMYWYQQKSSQAPKLLFHYYDKDFNNEADTPDNFQSRRPNTSFCFLDIRSPGLGDTAMYLCATSRAGTGSTEAFFGQGTRLTVV.

CDR3 DNA: TGTGCCAGCAGCCTTAGCGGGAGAGAGGAGACCCAGTACTTC. It encodes CASSLSGREETQYF. The chain joins TRBV11-3 to TRBJ2-5, with 9 bases identical to TRBD2. The trim removed 5 bases at V and 5 bases at J, leaving 6 bases unmatched. The CDR3 totals 14 residues. CDR1 and CDR2 from the germline V gene are SGHNT and YENEEA.

This chain uses TRBV21-1 with TRBJ2-2; TRBD2, the table's D call, lacks a check against the DNA. TRBV21-1 is listed as a pseudogene. The CDR3 runs 17 residues. CDR3 in amino acids: CASSTPPGLAGTGELFF. CDR3 bases: TGTGCCAGCAGCACTCCGCCGGGACTAGCGGGCACCGGGGAGCTGTTTTTT.

V gene TRBV11-2 combines with J gene TRBJ2-2; D is perhaps TRBD2 (5 bases). The CDR3 has 15 amino acids. Germline lookup yields CDR1 SGHAT and CDR2 FQNNGV. Trimming removed 1 base at V and 6 bases at J, with 12 bases between. CDR3 in DNA: TGTGCCAGCAGCTTAGGGGCTAGTAGCGCCGGGGAGCTGTTTTTT. This translates into CASSLGASSAGELFF.

This clone was observed a single time. The gene calls are TRBV7-2 and TRBJ2-3; tentative D call: TRBD1 (5 bases). V gave up 4 bases and J gave up 8 bases, with 16 bases separating them. This CDR3 spans 14 amino acids. Germline V gene data show CDR1 as SGHTA and CDR2 as FQGNSA. The CDR3 loop is CASSWGRQAGTQYF. The CDR3 nucleotides read TGTGCCAGCAGCTGGGGCCGCCAAGCCGGTACGCAGTATTTT.

The chain is built from TRBV6-5 and TRBJ1-6; no clear D. Looked up from germline, CDR1 is MNHEY and CDR2 is SVGAGI. Deletions cut 5 bases from V and 7 bases from J, with 9 bases between. The CDR3 runs 13 residues. The CDR3 DNA reads as TGTGCCAGCAGTCCCCGGGAAAATTCACCCCTCCACTTT. Translating gives CASSPRENSPLHF.

The rearrangement joins TRBV5-1 to TRBJ2-2, with 9 positions matching TRBD1. CDR3 length: 16 residues. Germline lookup yields CDR1 SGHRS and CDR2 YFSETQ. V was pared by 0 bases and J by 7 bases, with 7 bases of the junction left unmatched. CDR3 in DNA: TGCGCCAGCAGCTTGGGGGGACAGGGAAAGATCGGGGAGCTGTTTTTT. Its protein is CASSLGGQGKIGELFF.

The chain uses TRBV7-2 and TRBJ1-2, with 7 bases lining up with TRBD1. The CDR3 runs to 14 residues. CDR1 and CDR2 from the germline V gene are SGHTA and FQGNSA. J lost 9 bases, V lost 2 bases, and 9 bases had no gene match. CDR3 DNA: TGTGCCAGCAGCTTATCGGGCGACAGGGTGAGCTACACCTTC. This translates into CASSLSGDRVSYTF.

The CDR3 bases are TGTGCCAGCAGTTACCGGGGAGGCAATCAGCCCCAGCATTTT. It codes for CASSYRGGNQPQHF. The V gene is TRBV6-2 or TRBV6-3, the J gene TRBJ1-5, with no clear D. V gave up 2 bases and J gave up 2 bases, with 7 bases separating them. CDR1 and CDR2 from the germline V gene are MNHEY and SVGEGT. The length of the CDR3 is 14 residues.

V usage is TRBV19 and J usage is TRBJ2-7, with TRBD2 matching 8 bases. V trimming: 3 bases; J trimming: 3 bases; junction bases outside the gene matches: 7. The CDR3 has 15 amino acids. Germline V CDR1 and CDR2: LNHDA, SQIVND (reference sequence). The chain's CDR3 is CASSMTRLAGYEQYF. CDR3 DNA sequence: TGTGCCAGTAGTATGACCAGGCTAGCGGGCTACGAGCAGTACTTC.

V gene TRBV14 combines with J gene TRBJ2-1; D gene unclear. The germline CDR1 and CDR2 sequences are SGHDN and FVKESK. The CDR3 runs 16 residues. Between the trimmed V and J ends, which lost 1 base and 0 bases, there was a span of 10 bases. CDR3: CASSQAVGHSYNEQFF. CDR3 nucleotides: TGTGCCAGCAGCCAAGCCGTGGGCCACTCCTACAATGAGCAGTTCTTC.

This chain joins TRBV27 and TRBJ2-3; 15 nucleotides match TRBD2. Germline assignment: CDR1 MNHEY and CDR2 SMNVEV (reference sequence). V was pared by 5 bases and J by 3 bases, with 6 bases of the junction left unmatched. The CDR3 covers 17 residues. The CDR3 is CASSPRTSGRVTDTQYF. The CDR3 DNA reads as TGTGCCAGCAGTCCACGGACTAGCGGGAGGGTTACAGATACGCAGTATTTT.

The chain is built from TRBV5-4 and TRBJ2-2, with 7 bases identical to TRBD2. The CDR3 runs 16 residues. Trimming at V came to 0 bases and at J to 2 bases, leaving 4 bases not matched to a gene. Germline CDR1 is SGHNT and CDR2 is YYREEE (reference sequence). The CDR3 protein is CASSLDPGGNTGELFF. Here the CDR3 DNA reads TGTGCCAGCAGCTTGGATCCGGGGGGTAACACCGGGGAGCTGTTTTTT.

The chain employs TRBV14 and TRBJ2-2; D gene ambiguous. This CDR3 has 13 amino acids. Trimming pared 1 base from V and 7 bases from J, leaving 7 bases between. The germline gives CDR1 SGHDN, CDR2 FVKESK. This CDR3 is CASSQALGGELFF. The DNA of the CDR3 is TGTGCCAGCAGCCAAGCCCTAGGCGGGGAGCTGTTTTTT.

This rearrangement joins TRBV7-2 to TRBJ2-1, with 8 bases that match TRBD2. The trim removed 5 bases at V and 6 bases at J, leaving 9 bases unmatched. There are 15 residues in the CDR3. CDR1 is SGHTA and CDR2 is FQGNSA in the germline V gene. CDR3 region: CASSPRWAGGNEQFF. The CDR3 DNA follows: TGTGCCAGCAGCCCCCGGTGGGCGGGAGGCAATGAGCAGTTCTTC.

The chain carries TRBV21-1 and TRBJ1-5; TRBD1, the table's D call, was not compared with the DNA. TRBV21-1 is described as a pseudogene. The length of the CDR3 is 18 residues. The CDR3 loop is CASSKDLDRGNSNQPQHF. The CDR3 coding sequence is TGTGCCAGCAGCAAAGACCTCGACAGGGGCAATAGCAATCAGCCCCAGCATTTT.

The rearrangement uses TRBV7-9 and TRBJ2-7; the D is unclear. V was clipped by 5 bases and J by 7 bases, with 9 bases between them. CDR3 length: 11 residues. From germline, CDR1 is SEHNR and CDR2 FQNEAQ (reference sequence). This CDR3 reads CASSPGAEQYF. The CDR3, as DNA: TGTGCCAGCAGCCCCGGAGCGGAGCAGTACTTC.

In nucleotides, the CDR3 is TGTGCCAGCAGTTCGCAGCGGGAGCCCTACGAGCAGTACGTC. Protein product: CASSSQREPYEQYV. V gene TRBV6-2 or TRBV6-3 combines with J gene TRBJ2-7; TRBD2 agrees at 8 bases. This CDR3 has 14 amino acids. Trimming at V came to 4 bases and at J to 2 bases, leaving 4 bases not matched to a gene. CDR1 is MNHEY, CDR2 SVGEGT, per germline.

The chain combines TRBV30 with TRBJ2-3; 11 nucleotides line up with TRBD2. The CDR3 spans 20 residues. The V gene end was trimmed by 4 bases and the J gene end by 0 bases; junction bases not matched to a gene: 18. Per germline, CDR1 GTSNPN and CDR2 SVGIG (reference sequence). As DNA, the CDR3 is TGTGCCTGGACCCGCCGTCACCGGGGACTAGCGGCGAAAAGCACAGATACGCAGTATTTT. Its protein product is CAWTRRHRGLAAKSTDTQYF.

V usage is TRBV4-3 and J usage is TRBJ1-2, with D tentatively TRBD1 (5 bases). The CDR3 is 18 residues long. Trimming stripped 0 bases from V and 6 bases from J, with 23 bases between. Germline CDR1 LGHNA, CDR2 YSLEER. This chain's CDR3 is CASSQDSGLPGPGNGYTF. The CDR3 DNA reads TGCGCCAGCAGCCAAGATTCGGGACTCCCCGGCCCAGGGAATGGCTACACCTTC.